These 26 T cell receptor beta chains originate from one sample sequenced in a study of blood T cell repertoires in COVID-19. Clones were read by immunoSEQ multiplex PCR, and TCRdb kept only the in-frame ones, dropping some. The profile shows 140,000 to 150,000 clones, roughly 76% of them singletons. What was sequenced was peripheral blood. These receptor sequences come from a human donor with acute or convalescent COVID-19. The donor label of this sample is uncertain.

Written as DNA, the CDR3 is TGTGCCAGTAGTATCGAGGAGGGGCTGGATGGCTACACCTTC. Protein sequence: CASSIEEGLDGYTF. V usage is TRBV19 and J usage is TRBJ1-2, with TRBD1 as a possible D gene (5 bases). V was shortened by 3 bases and J by 6 bases, with 14 bases between the two germline ends. The CDR3 spans 14 residues. CDR1 LNHDA and CDR2 SQIVND come from the germline V gene (reference sequence).

This sequence joins TRBV14 and TRBJ1-1, with D maybe TRBD1 (6 bases). The CDR3 is 13 amino acids. Germline V CDR1 and CDR2: SGHDN, FVKESK. V lost 3 bases to trimming and J lost 5 bases, with 10 bases between them. The CDR3 here is CASSHVQGTEAFF. As DNA, the CDR3 is TGTGCCAGCAGCCATGTTCAGGGGACTGAAGCTTTCTTT. The whole variable domain, filled in from reference TRBV14 and TRBJ1-1, reads EAGVTQFPSHSVIEKGQTVTLRCDPISGHDNLYWYRRVMGKEIKFLLHFVKESKQDESGMPNNRFLAERTGGTYSTLKVQPAELEDSGVYFCASSHVQGTEAFFGQGTRLTVV.

The gene calls are TRBV19 and TRBJ2-6, with a possible D match to TRBD2 (6 bases). This CDR3 has 15 amino acids. V was cut by 6 bases and J by 2 bases, with 11 bases left in between. CDR1 is LNHDA and CDR2 is SQIVND in the germline V gene (reference sequence). CDR3: CASRMGGAGANVLTF. CDR3 DNA sequence: TGTGCCAGTAGAATGGGGGGAGCTGGGGCCAACGTCCTGACTTTC.

The chain carries TRBV28 and TRBJ1-5; the match to TRBD1 covers 7 bases. Trimming cost V 4 bases and J 4 bases; bases outside gene matches: 16. The CDR3 consists of 18 residues. Germline V CDR1 and CDR2: MDHEN, SYDVKM. This CDR3 is CASSYRGTVYPSNQPQHF. The CDR3 DNA follows: TGTGCCAGCAGTTATAGGGGGACAGTTTATCCCTCAAATCAGCCCCAGCATTTT.

The V gene is TRBV27, the J gene TRBJ2-2; the match to TRBD1 covers 7 bases. Trimming cost V 6 bases and J 1 base; bases outside gene matches: 2. The CDR3 extends over 14 amino acids. In germline, CDR1 is MNHEY, CDR2 SMNVEV (reference sequence). This chain's CDR3 is CASRGQMNTGELFF. The CDR3 bases are TGTGCCAGCAGGGGACAGATGAACACCGGGGAGCTGTTTTTT.

V gene TRBV27 combines with J gene TRBJ2-2, with D possibly being TRBD1 (6 bases). The length of the CDR3 is 14 residues. Germline assignment: CDR1 MNHEY and CDR2 SMNVEV (reference sequence). Trimming took off 5 bases at V and 4 bases at J, with 11 bases between the two ends. The CDR3 DNA reads as TGTGCCAGCAGTCCGGGACAATTCACCGGGGAGCTGTTTTTT. Its translation: CASSPGQFTGELFF.

This clone occurred a few times. The CDR3 loop is CASRLGGVERTEAFF. The CDR3 DNA reads as TGTGCCAGCAGGCTGGGCGGGGTGGAACGGACTGAAGCTTTCTTT. The rearrangement uses TRBV6-5 and TRBJ1-1; no firm D call. The V end was cut by 6 bases, the J end by 5 bases, with 19 bases between. This CDR3 has 15 residues. Looked up from germline, CDR1 is MNHEY and CDR2 is SVGAGI.

The chain combines TRBV6-5 with TRBJ1-2, with 10 bases identical to TRBD1. Germline loops: CDR1 MNHEY, CDR2 SVGAGI. This CDR3 spans 16 amino acids. V lost 1 base, J lost 3 bases, and 5 bases stayed unmatched. In DNA form, the CDR3 reads TGTGCCAGCAGTTACTTGGGGACAGGGGATGACTATGGCTACACCTTC. This encodes CASSYLGTGDDYGYTF.

The chain carries TRBV12-3 or TRBV12-4 and TRBJ1-2; D unresolved. V dropped 5 bases and J dropped 6 bases, with 13 bases sitting between them. The CDR3 has 13 amino acids. For the CDR3, the DNA is TGTGCCAGCAGTGCCGGTCTCTCCAATGGCTACACCTTC. Protein sequence: CASSAGLSNGYTF.

The chain carries TRBV14 and TRBJ1-1, with TRBD1 identical over 7 bases. The germline V gene has CDR1 SGHDN and CDR2 FVKESK. The ends lost 4 bases at V and 2 bases at J; junction bases unmatched: 7. There are 15 residues in the CDR3. Here the CDR3 reads CASSPSTGINTEAFF. DNA for the CDR3: TGTGCCAGCAGCCCCTCGACAGGGATCAACACTGAAGCTTTCTTT.

The rearrangement uses TRBV2 and TRBJ2-7; D possibly corresponds to TRBD1 (5 bases). Trimming removed 6 bases at V and 3 bases at J, with 12 bases between. The CDR3 runs 13 residues. Germline assignment: CDR1 SNHLY and CDR2 FYNNEI. The CDR3 loop is CASSPQGFYEQYF. The CDR3 coding sequence is TGTGCCAGCAGCCCCCAGGGATTCTACGAGCAGTACTTC.

The chain couples TRBV7-2 to TRBJ2-7; 7 bases fit TRBD1. CDR3 length: 15 residues. With V trimmed by 0 bases and J by 4 bases, 6 bases remained unmatched. Germline lookup yields CDR1 SGHTA and CDR2 FQGNSA. The CDR3 coding sequence is TGTGCCAGCAGCTTAGCGTTCGGGACAGCATACGAGCAGTACGTC. Its translation: CASSLAFGTAYEQYV.

V gene TRBV15 combines with J gene TRBJ2-7; D is possibly TRBD1 (7 bases). The germline V and J ends were trimmed by 2 bases and 3 bases, with 8 bases remaining between them. Per germline, CDR1 LNHNV and CDR2 YYDKDF (reference sequence). This CDR3 comprises 13 residues. The CDR3 DNA sequence: TGTGCCACCAGCAGACAGGGGGGCTACGAGCAGTACTTC. Its protein product is CATSRQGGYEQYF.

The chain joins TRBV7-8 to TRBJ2-2, with a tentative D call TRBD1 (6 bases). V lost 1 base to trimming and J lost 5 bases, with 14 bases between them. CDR1 and CDR2 from the germline V gene are SGHVS and FQNEAQ. The CDR3 sequence is 16 residues long. The CDR3 nucleotides read TGTGCCAGCAGCTTAGAGAGGGGGAGAATAACCGGGGAGCTGTTTTTT. Translating it yields CASSLERGRITGELFF. The variable domain in full, completed from reference TRBV7-8 and TRBJ2-2, reads GAGVSQSPRYKVAKRGQDVALRCDPISGHVSLFWYQQALGQGPEFLTYFQNEAQLDKSGLPSDRFFAERPEGSVSTLKIQRTQQEDSAVYLCASSLERGRITGELFFGEGSRLTVL.

The V gene is TRBV25-1, the J gene TRBJ1-2, with 7 bases lining up with TRBD1. The V segment lost 2 bases and the J segment 2 bases; nucleotides outside the gene matches: 5. CDR1 and CDR2 (germline): MGHDK, SYGVNS. CDR3 length equals 15 residues. The CDR3 nucleotides read TGTGCCAGCAGTGAACCCGAACAGGGGAACTATGGCTACACCTTC. This encodes CASSEPEQGNYGYTF.

The rearrangement joins TRBV2 to TRBJ1-1; D gene unclear. The CDR3 length is 15 residues. The ends were cut back, 7 bases at V and 0 bases at J, with 15 bases in the middle. Germline V gene sequence: CDR1 SNHLY, CDR2 FYNNEI. The CDR3: CASTATPGVNTEAFF. The CDR3 bases are TGTGCCAGCACCGCTACCCCCGGGGTGAACACTGAAGCTTTCTTT.

The table lists this clone with a count of one. The gene calls are TRBV4-1 and TRBJ1-3; 7 bases are shared with TRBD1. This CDR3 region has 17 residues. Germline V lookup: CDR1 MGHRA, CDR2 YSYEKL. Unmatched junction bases numbered 9, after V lost 4 bases and J lost 0 bases. In DNA, the CDR3 is TGCGCCAGCAGCCGCTCTCTGGGACAGCGCTCTGGAAACACCATATATTTT. As protein: CASSRSLGQRSGNTIYF.

The chain recombines TRBV27 with TRBJ1-6; no clear D gene. The CDR3 consists of 15 residues. Between the trimmed V and J ends, which lost 6 bases and 6 bases, there was a span of 15 bases. Germline lookup yields CDR1 MNHEY and CDR2 SMNVEV (reference sequence). Here the CDR3 DNA reads TGTGCCAGCAGCCTTTCCGGGAGTTTTAATTCACCCCTCCACTTT. This encodes CASSLSGSFNSPLHF.

V and J are TRBV11-2 and TRBJ1-3, with D possibly being TRBD1 (5 bases). Trimming took off 6 bases at V and 8 bases at J, with 8 bases between the two ends. The germline V gene encodes CDR1 SGHAT and CDR2 FQNNGV. This CDR3 is 11 amino acids long. The CDR3 protein is CASSSGDTIYF. The CDR3 nucleotides are TGTGCCAGCAGTTCGGGGGACACCATATATTTT.

V and J are TRBV7-8 and TRBJ1-4; no firm D call. Trimming left V 1 base short and J 14 bases short, with 17 bases between. The length of the CDR3 is 14 residues. In germline, CDR1 is SGHVS, CDR2 FQNEAQ. For the CDR3, the DNA is TGTGCCAGCAGCTTAGGGAGCGGGGTTAATAGTCTGTTTTTT. It yields the protein CASSLGSGVNSLFF.

This sequence joins TRBV6-5 and TRBJ2-1; maybe TRBD1 (7 bases). The CDR3 extends over 16 amino acids. Between the trimmed V and J ends, which lost 0 bases and 4 bases, there was a span of 13 bases. Germline CDR1 is MNHEY and CDR2 is SVGAGI. CDR3 residues: CASSYSRPGGYNEQFF. The CDR3 nucleotides read TGTGCCAGCAGTTACTCTCGGCCAGGGGGGTACAATGAGCAGTTCTTC.

The genes are TRBV27 and TRBJ1-2, with TRBD1 identical over 10 bases. The germline CDR1 and CDR2 sequences are MNHEY and SMNVEV (reference sequence). The CDR3 length is 14 residues. J gave up 5 bases and V 5 bases, and 5 bases lay outside the gene matches. CDR3 DNA: TGTGCCAGCAGTCCTCGGACAGGGGGTTATGGCTACACCTTC. It is translated as CASSPRTGGYGYTF.

The chain uses TRBV12-3 or TRBV12-4 and TRBJ2-2; 7 positions match TRBD1. The CDR3 sequence is 12 residues long. With V trimmed by 11 bases and J by 7 bases, 7 bases remained unmatched. The CDR3 reads CASTGDHGELFF. Written as DNA, the CDR3 is TGTGCCTCCACAGGGGATCACGGGGAGCTGTTTTTT.

The chain uses TRBV24-1 and TRBJ2-2; a possible D gene is TRBD1 (6 bases). The CDR3 has 17 residues. Trimming removed 1 base at V and 3 bases at J, with 14 bases between. Germline CDR1 is KGHDR and CDR2 is SFDVKD. CDR3 loop: CATSDFGAQGYTGELFF. DNA of the CDR3: TGTGCCACCAGTGATTTTGGGGCACAGGGTTACACCGGGGAGCTGTTTTTT.

Of note for this clone: Other DNA sequences of this sample code for an identical CDR3. The rearrangement links TRBV5-1 to TRBJ1-4, with D perhaps matching TRBD1 (6 bases). The V end was cut by 0 bases, the J end by 5 bases, with 11 bases between. Germline CDR1 and CDR2: SGHRS and YFSETQ. CDR3 length: 15 residues. The CDR3, as DNA: TGCGCCAGCAGCTTGGAAGGCAGGGGAAATGAAAAACTGTTTTTT. This codes for CASSLEGRGNEKLFF. The whole variable domain, remainder taken from reference TRBV5-1 and TRBJ1-4, is KAGVTQTPRYLIKTRGQQVTLSCSPISGHRSVSWYQQTPGQGLQFLFEYFSETQRNKGNFPGRFSGRQFSNSRSEMNVSTLELGDSALYLCASSLEGRGNEKLFFGSGTQLSVL.

This clone was seen only a few times. The gene calls are TRBV5-6 and TRBJ2-7, with a tentative D call TRBD1 (6 bases). Germline-derived CDR1 and CDR2 are SGHDT and YYEEEE. The CDR3 consists of 13 residues. Between the trimmed V and J ends, which lost 5 bases and 2 bases, there was a span of 11 bases. The CDR3 bases are TGTGCCAGCAGGGACAGAACAACCTACGAGCAGTACGTC. Protein product: CASRDRTTYEQYV.